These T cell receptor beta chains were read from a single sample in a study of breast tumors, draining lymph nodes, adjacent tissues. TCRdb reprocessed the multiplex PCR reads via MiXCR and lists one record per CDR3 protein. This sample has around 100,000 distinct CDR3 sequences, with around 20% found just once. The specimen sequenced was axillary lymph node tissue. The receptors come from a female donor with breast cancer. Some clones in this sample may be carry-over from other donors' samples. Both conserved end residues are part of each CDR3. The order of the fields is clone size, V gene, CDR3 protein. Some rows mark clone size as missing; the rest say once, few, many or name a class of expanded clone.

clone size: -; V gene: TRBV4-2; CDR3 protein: CASSQPQGGKNIQYF
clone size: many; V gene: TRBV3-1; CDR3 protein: CASSPSMVREQFF
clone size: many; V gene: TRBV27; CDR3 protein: CASTRDRSSYEQYF
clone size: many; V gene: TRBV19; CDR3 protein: CASSGGGATDTQYF
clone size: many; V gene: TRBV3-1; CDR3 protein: CASSHTGEGQPQHF
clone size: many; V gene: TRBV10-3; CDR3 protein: CAIRPDKGSSYNEQFF
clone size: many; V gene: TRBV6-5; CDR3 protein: CASSLRTANYGYTF
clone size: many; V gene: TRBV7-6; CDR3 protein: CASSKTGTSYEQYF
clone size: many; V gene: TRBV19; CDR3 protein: CASSIAGNSGNTIYF
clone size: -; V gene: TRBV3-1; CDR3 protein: CASSQGGPGAQYF
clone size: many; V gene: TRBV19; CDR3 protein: CASSKVASRNTGELFF
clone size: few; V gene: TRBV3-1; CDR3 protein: CASSQGPGTGGTQYF
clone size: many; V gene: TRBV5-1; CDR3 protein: CASRDQETQYF
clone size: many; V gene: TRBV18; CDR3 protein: CASSPQGGFYEQYF
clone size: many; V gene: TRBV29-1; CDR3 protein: CSVVGGRAENEQFF
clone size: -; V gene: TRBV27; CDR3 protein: CASSIGTGIGNEQFF
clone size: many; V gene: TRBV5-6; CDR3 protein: CASSLVTPTTNYGYTF
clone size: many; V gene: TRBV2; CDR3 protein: CASREGQGSQPQHF
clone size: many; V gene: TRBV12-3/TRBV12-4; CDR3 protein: CASSFRVSTDTQYF
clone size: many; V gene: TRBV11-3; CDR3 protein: CASSLRKAGKQFF
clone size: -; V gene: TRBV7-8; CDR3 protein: CASSLGDWDRGYTF
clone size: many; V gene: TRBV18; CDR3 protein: CASSLQGETQYF
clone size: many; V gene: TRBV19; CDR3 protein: CASRLTGAQNSGANVLTF
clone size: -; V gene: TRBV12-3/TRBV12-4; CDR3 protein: CASRGAGAEQFF
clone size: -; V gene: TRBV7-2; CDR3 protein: CASSLVDRGDQPQHF
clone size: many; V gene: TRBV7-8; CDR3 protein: CASSLGDYSNYGYTF
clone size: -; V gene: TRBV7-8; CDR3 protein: CASSPGQGITDTQYF
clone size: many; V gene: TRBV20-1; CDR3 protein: CSAANRDRSLLYGNQPQHF
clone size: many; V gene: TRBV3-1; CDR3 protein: CATNPDRANYGYTF
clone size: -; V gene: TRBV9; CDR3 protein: CASSAQANTGELFF
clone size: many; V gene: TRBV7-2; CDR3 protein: CASSLAGRNYGYTF
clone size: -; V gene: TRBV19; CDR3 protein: CASSTLTEITKNIQYF
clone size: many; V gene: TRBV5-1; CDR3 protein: CASSPRTSGSYEQYF
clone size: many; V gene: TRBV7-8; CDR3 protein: CASSPRSPASEQFF
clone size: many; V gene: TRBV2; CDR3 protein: CASSGSTQETQYF
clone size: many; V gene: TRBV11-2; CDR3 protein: CASRTGTGGRYNEQFF
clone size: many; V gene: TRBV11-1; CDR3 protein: CASSLLGGFAGAPYNEQFF
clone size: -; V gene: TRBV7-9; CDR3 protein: CASAGTSGSSTDTQYF
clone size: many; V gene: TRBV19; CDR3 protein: CASSIPGSVYGYTF
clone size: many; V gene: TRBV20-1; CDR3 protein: CSARGTGSVYEQYF
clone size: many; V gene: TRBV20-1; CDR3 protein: CSAREGTRGAAGYTF
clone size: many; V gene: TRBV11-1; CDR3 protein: CASSFSGRALYEQYF
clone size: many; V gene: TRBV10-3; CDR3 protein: CAISGSDSGANVLTF
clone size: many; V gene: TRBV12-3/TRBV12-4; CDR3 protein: CASRARETQYF
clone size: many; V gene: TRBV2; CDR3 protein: CASTEGQTTIYF
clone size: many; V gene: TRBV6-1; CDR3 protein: CASSSEGKRNSPLHF
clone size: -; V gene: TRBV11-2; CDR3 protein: CASSLGGGGGQETQYF
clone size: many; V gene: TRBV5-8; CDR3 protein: CASSLRGVSNQPQHF